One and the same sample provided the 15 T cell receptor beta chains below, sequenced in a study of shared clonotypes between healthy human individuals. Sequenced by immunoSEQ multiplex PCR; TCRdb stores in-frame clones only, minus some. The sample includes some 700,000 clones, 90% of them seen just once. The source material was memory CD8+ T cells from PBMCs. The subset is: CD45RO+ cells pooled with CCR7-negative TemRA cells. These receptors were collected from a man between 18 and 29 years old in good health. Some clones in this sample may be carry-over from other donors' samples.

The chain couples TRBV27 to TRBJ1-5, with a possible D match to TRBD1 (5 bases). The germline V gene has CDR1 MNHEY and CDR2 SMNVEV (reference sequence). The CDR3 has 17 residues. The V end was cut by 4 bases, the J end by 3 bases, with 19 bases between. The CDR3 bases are TGTGCCAGCAGTTCAATTACCAGGGCAGGGCTCAATCAGCCCCAGCATTTT. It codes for CASSSITRAGLNQPQHF.

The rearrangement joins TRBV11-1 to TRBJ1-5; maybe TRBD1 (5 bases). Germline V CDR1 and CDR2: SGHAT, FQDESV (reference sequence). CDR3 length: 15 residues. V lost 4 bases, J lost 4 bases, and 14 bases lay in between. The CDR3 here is CASSSRGDANQPQHF. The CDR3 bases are TGTGCCAGCAGCTCCAGAGGGGACGCAAATCAGCCCCAGCATTTT.

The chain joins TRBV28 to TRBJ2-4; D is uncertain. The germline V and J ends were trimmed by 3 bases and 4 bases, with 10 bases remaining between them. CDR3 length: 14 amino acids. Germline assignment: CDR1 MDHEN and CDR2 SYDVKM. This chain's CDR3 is CASSLTESKNIQYF. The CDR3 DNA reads TGTGCCAGCAGTTTGACGGAAAGTAAAAACATTCAGTACTTC.

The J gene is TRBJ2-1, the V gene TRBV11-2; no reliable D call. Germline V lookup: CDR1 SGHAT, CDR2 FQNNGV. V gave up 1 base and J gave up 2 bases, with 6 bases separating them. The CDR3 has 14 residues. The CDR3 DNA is TGTGCCAGCAGCTTAGCCGCCCCCTACAATGAGCAGTTCTTC. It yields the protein CASSLAAPYNEQFF.

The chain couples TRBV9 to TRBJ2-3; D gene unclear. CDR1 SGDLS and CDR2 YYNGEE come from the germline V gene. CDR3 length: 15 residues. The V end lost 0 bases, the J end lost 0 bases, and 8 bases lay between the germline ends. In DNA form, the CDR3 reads TGTGCCAGCAGCGTAGCTGGAGTCAGCACAGATACGCAGTATTTT. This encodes CASSVAGVSTDTQYF.

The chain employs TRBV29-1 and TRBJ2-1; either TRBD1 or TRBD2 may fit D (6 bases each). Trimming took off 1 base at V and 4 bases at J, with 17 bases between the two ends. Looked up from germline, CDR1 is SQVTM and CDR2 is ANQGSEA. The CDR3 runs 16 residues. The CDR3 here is CSVEVRGVGGYNEQFF. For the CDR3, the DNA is TGCAGCGTTGAAGTACGTGGAGTAGGGGGGTACAATGAGCAGTTCTTC.

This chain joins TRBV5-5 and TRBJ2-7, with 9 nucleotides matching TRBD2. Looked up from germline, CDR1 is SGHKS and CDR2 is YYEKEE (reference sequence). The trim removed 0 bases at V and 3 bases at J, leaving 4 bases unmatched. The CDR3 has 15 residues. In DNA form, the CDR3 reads TGTGCCAGCAGCTTGGAAGCTAGCGGGATCTACGAGCAGTACTTC. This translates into CASSLEASGIYEQYF.

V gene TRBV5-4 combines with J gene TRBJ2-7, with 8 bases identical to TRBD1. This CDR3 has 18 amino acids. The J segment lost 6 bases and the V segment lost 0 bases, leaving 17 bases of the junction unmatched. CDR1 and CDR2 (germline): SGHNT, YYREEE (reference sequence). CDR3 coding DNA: TGTGCCAGCAGCTTGGATATAGTTTGGGCGGGACAGGCTCCCGAGCAGTACTTC. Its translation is CASSLDIVWAGQAPEQYF.

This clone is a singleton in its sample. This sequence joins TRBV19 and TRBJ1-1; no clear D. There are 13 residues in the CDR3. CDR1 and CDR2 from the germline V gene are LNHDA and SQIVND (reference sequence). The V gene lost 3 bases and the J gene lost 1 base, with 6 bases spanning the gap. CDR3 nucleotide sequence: TGTGCCAGTAGTATTACAGAGAACACTGAAGCTTTCTTT. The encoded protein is CASSITENTEAFF.

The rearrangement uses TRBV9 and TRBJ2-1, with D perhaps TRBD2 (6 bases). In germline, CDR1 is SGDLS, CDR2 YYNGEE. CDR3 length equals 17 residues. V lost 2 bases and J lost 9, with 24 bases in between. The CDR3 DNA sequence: TGTGCCAGCAGCGTGGAGCCACATCTAGCGAAAAGGGGTGAGCAGTTCTTC. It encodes CASSVEPHLAKRGEQFF.

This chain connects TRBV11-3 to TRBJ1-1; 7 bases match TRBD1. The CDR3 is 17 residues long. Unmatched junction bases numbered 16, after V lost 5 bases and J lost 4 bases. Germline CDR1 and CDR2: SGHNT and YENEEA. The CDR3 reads CASSRHLWRGHGTEAFF. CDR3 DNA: TGTGCCAGCAGCCGTCACTTGTGGAGGGGGCATGGCACTGAAGCTTTCTTT.

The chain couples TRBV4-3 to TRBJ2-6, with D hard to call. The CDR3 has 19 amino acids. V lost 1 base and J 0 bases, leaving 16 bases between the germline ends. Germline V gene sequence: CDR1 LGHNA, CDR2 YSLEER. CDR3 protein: CASSQAAFQARSGANVLTF. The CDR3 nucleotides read TGCGCCAGCAGCCAAGCCGCCTTTCAGGCCCGCTCTGGGGCCAACGTCCTGACTTTC.

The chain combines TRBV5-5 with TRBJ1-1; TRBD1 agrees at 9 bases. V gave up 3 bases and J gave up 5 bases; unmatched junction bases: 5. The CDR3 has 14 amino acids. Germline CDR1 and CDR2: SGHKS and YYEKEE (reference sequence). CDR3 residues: CASSYRGLLTEAFF. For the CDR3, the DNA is TGTGCCAGCAGCTACAGGGGGCTATTGACTGAAGCTTTCTTT.

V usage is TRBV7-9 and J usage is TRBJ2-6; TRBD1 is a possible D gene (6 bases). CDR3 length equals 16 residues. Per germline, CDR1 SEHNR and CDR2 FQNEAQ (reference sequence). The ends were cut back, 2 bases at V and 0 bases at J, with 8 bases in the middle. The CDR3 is CASSLTDSSGANVLTF. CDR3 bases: TGTGCCAGCAGCTTAACGGACAGCTCTGGGGCCAACGTCCTGACTTTC. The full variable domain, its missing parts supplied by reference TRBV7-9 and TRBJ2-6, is DTGVSQNPRHKITKRGQNVTFRCDPISEHNRLYWYRQTLGQGPEFLTYFQNEAQLEKSRLLSDRFSAERPKGSFSTLEIQRTEQGDSAMYLCASSLTDSSGANVLTFGAGSRLTVL.

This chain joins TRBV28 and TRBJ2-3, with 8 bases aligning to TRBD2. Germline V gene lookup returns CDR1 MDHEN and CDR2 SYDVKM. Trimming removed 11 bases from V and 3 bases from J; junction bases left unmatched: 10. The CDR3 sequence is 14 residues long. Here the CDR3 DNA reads TGTGCCTGCCGGGGGGGGCGGAGGACAGATACGCAGTATTTT. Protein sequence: CACRGGRRTDTQYF.